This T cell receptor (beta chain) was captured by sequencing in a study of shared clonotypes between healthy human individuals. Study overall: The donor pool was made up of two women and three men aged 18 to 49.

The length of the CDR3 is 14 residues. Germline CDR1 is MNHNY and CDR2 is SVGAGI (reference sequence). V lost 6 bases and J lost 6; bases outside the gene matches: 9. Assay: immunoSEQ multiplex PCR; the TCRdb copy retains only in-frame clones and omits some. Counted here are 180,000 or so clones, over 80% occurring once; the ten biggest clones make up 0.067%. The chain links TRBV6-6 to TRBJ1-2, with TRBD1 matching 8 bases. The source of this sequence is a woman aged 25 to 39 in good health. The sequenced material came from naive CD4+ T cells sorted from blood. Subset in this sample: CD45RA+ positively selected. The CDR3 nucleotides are TGTGCCAGCAGCTCAGGGGGCGCCAACGATGGCTACACCTTC. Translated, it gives CASSSGGANDGYTF.